A single sample gave rise to the 10 T cell receptor beta chains below, sequenced in a study of lymphopenia after photon versus proton radiotherapy. Using immunoSEQ multiplex PCR, the repertoire was profiled, and TCRdb retains in-frame clones only, with some absent. Among about 5,000 clones listed, approximately 90% were seen once. The sequences come from peripheral blood, collected from a patient treated with photon-based radiotherapy. The receptors derive from a man younger than 45 with gastric cancer.

V usage is TRBV2 and J usage is TRBJ2-1; no definite D call. The V gene's germline CDR1 is SNHLY and CDR2 FYNNEI. The CDR3 is 12 residues long. Trimming removed 8 bases at V and 2 bases at J, with 7 bases between. The CDR3 loop is CASRATYNEQFF. CDR3 coding DNA: TGTGCCAGCCGTGCTACCTACAATGAGCAGTTCTTC.

The chain combines TRBV11-1 with TRBJ2-2; D gene ambiguous. The CDR3 length is 13 residues. Germline loops: CDR1 SGHAT, CDR2 FQDESV (reference sequence). V was pared by 4 bases and J by 7 bases, with 10 bases between. CDR3 nucleotides: TGTGCCAGCAGCTCCGCTTATGACGGGGAGCTGTTTTTT. Its protein product is CASSSAYDGELFF.

The chain is built from TRBV7-4 and TRBJ1-3; the D is unclear. From germline, CDR1 is SGHVT and CDR2 SQSDAQ. The CDR3 spans 16 residues. V lost 4 bases and J 0 bases, leaving 13 bases between the germline ends. DNA of the CDR3: TGTGCCAGCAGCTCTCGACCAATTAGCTCTGGAAACACCATATATTTT. It specifies CASSSRPISSGNTIYF. The full variable domain, with the rest looked up from reference TRBV7-4 and TRBJ1-3, is GAGVSQSPRYKVAKRGRDVALRCDSISGHVTLYWYRQTLGQGSEVLTYSQSDAQRDKSGRPSGRFSAERPERSVSTLKIQRTEQGDSAVYLCASSSRPISSGNTIYFGEGSWLTVV.

The rearrangement joins TRBV2 to TRBJ1-2; D is unresolved. Germline loops: CDR1 SNHLY, CDR2 FYNNEI. V shed 3 bases and J shed 5 bases, with 10 bases lying between them. The CDR3 loop spans 13 amino acids. In DNA form, the CDR3 reads TGTGCCAGCAGTGAGATGGCACCGTATGGCTACACCTTC. The encoded protein is CASSEMAPYGYTF.

The chain joins TRBV27 to TRBJ2-5; no definite D call. This CDR3 is 15 amino acids long. Germline V gene lookup returns CDR1 MNHEY and CDR2 SMNVEV (reference sequence). Trimming pared 2 bases from V and 5 bases from J, leaving 15 bases between. The CDR3 DNA reads as TGTGCCAGCAGTTTAATTGGGGTTCCGGAGGAGACCCAGTACTTC. Its translation: CASSLIGVPEETQYF.

The chain links TRBV28 to TRBJ2-3, with 13 bases aligning to TRBD2. The CDR3 is 15 amino acids. Germline CDR1 and CDR2: MDHEN and SYDVKM. With V trimmed by 6 bases and J by 4 bases, 4 bases remained unmatched. CDR3 residues: CASRRTSGRSDTQYF. The CDR3 DNA reads as TGTGCCAGCAGGAGGACTAGCGGGAGATCAGATACGCAGTATTTT.

This chain connects TRBV7-2 to TRBJ1-2, with D tentatively TRBD1 (6 bases). Trimming removed 3 bases from V and 8 bases from J, with 19 bases in between. The CDR3 spans 15 residues. The germline V gene encodes CDR1 SGHTA and CDR2 FQGNSA. CDR3 nucleotides: TGTGCCAGCAGCTTCCCCGGGGGCGAGGGTTACGGCTACACCTTC. Encoded protein: CASSFPGGEGYGYTF.

V gene TRBV23-1 combines with J gene TRBJ1-1, with no clear D. TRBV23-1 is sorted into the ORF group, with uncertain function. Trimming left V 8 bases short and J 0 bases short, with 16 bases between. The CDR3 covers 15 residues. The CDR3 loop is CASLIPSTMNTEAFF. DNA of the CDR3: TGCGCCAGCCTTATACCCAGCACAATGAACACTGAAGCTTTCTTT.

The genes are TRBV11-2 and TRBJ1-3, with TRBD1 identical over 11 bases. CDR3 length: 18 amino acids. Germline V gives CDR1 SGHAT, CDR2 FQNNGV. The ends lost 5 bases at V and 0 bases at J; junction bases unmatched: 9. The CDR3 sequence: CASSPRAGTGGSGNTIYF. The CDR3, as DNA: TGTGCCAGCAGCCCTAGGGCCGGGACAGGGGGCTCTGGAAACACCATATATTTT.

This chain uses TRBV10-2 with TRBJ2-5, with 8 bases that match TRBD1. V was clipped by 3 bases and J by 5 bases; unmatched bases: 8. Germline V CDR1 and CDR2: WSHSY, SAAADI. CDR3 length: 15 amino acids. The CDR3 sequence: CASSDRQGRYETQYF. CDR3 in DNA: TGCGCCAGCAGTGACAGACAGGGGCGGTATGAGACCCAGTACTTC.